A selection of T cell receptor beta chains follows, all from one sample in a study of blood T cell repertoires in COVID-19. TCRdb keeps only in-frame clones here, not all; method: immunoSEQ multiplex PCR. The sample includes 250,000 or so clones, roughly 89% of them seen just once. The sample was peripheral blood. Receptor source: a woman in her thirties or forties who had recovered from COVID-19. Each CDR3 is given without its conserved first and last residue. The listing skips clone size in some rows; elsewhere it reads once, few, many or a size class.

CDR3aa,v_gene,len,abundance,j_gene
AMSSGDSYEQY,TRBV2,11,NA,TRBJ2-7
ASSPTDTYLSPLH,TRBV3-1/TRBV3-2,13,once,TRBJ1-6
ASNLQGSNTEAF,TRBV7-2,12,NA,TRBJ1-1
ASSSRTGSGEDEQF,TRBV6-5,14,NA,TRBJ2-1
ASSLRANTGELF,TRBV27,12,few,TRBJ2-2
ASSGGRTREFNEQF,TRBV5-4,14,NA,TRBJ2-1
ASSQDSPGLAVYEQY,TRBV7-9,15,medium-sized,TRBJ2-7
ASSSRQGTIPDTQY,TRBV11-2,14,once,TRBJ2-3
ASSKGTGDYYGYT,TRBV11-3,13,NA,TRBJ1-2
ASSFETTNTEAF,TRBV6-5,12,few,TRBJ1-1
ASSPDAGRSSYNEQF,TRBV6-2/TRBV6-3,15,NA,TRBJ2-1
ASSPTPSGVGNTIY,TRBV18,14,NA,TRBJ1-3
ASSRGVEGVDEAF,TRBV5-4,13,NA,TRBJ1-1
ASSELGVTNTGELF,TRBV2,14,NA,TRBJ2-2
ASRQGGGTEAF,TRBV2,11,once,TRBJ1-1
ASSSRLAIRTGELF,TRBV7-2,14,NA,TRBJ2-2
ASKNGGARGEQF,TRBV7-2,12,NA,TRBJ2-1
SVIDRNYGYT,TRBV29-1,10,NA,TRBJ1-2
ASSLDVSSYNEQF,TRBV11-3,13,NA,TRBJ2-1
ASRSRGSPDAF,TRBV19,11,NA,TRBJ1-1
ASTSSGSPLH,TRBV27,10,NA,TRBJ1-6